What follows are 18 T cell receptor beta chains derived from one specimen sequenced in a study of T cell responses to AZD1222 COVID-19 vaccine. The assay was immunoSEQ multiplex PCR, and TCRdb's table has in-frame clones only and misses some. The data contain 100,000 to 140,000 clones, around 90% of them singletons. The sequencing used peripheral blood, collected on day 0 of AZD1222 vaccination. The receptor set was obtained from an adult in good health.

The chain has TRBV14 and TRBJ2-7; 8 positions agree with TRBD1. V shed 7 bases and J 3 bases; nucleotides not matched to a gene: 14. Germline V CDR1 and CDR2: SGHDN, FVKESK. The CDR3 has 16 amino acids. CDR3 DNA sequence: TGTGCCAGCATGAGGATGGGCAGGGGGCGTAGCTACGAGCAGTACTTC. The encoded protein is CASMRMGRGRSYEQYF.

The table lists this clone with a few counts. V usage is TRBV30 and J usage is TRBJ2-2; tentatively, D is TRBD1 (6 bases). This CDR3 has 13 amino acids. Germline CDR1 GTSNPN, CDR2 SVGIG (reference sequence). V dropped 5 bases and J dropped 4 bases, with 11 bases sitting between them. This CDR3 reads CAWPFRGTGELFF. The CDR3 DNA follows: TGTGCCTGGCCCTTCAGGGGCACCGGGGAGCTGTTTTTT.

This chain uses TRBV3-1 (or the pseudogene TRBV3-2) with TRBJ2-1, with D hard to call. V was cut by 4 bases and J by 1 base, with 8 bases left in between. Germline-derived CDR1 and CDR2 are LGHDT and YNNKEL (reference sequence). The CDR3 is 14 residues long. The CDR3 loop reads CASSRWSSYNEQFF. The CDR3 nucleotides are TGTGCCAGCAGCCGCTGGAGTTCCTACAATGAGCAGTTCTTC.

This clone was seen ten or more times. This chain connects TRBV29-1 to TRBJ1-2; the match to TRBD1 covers 8 bases. The length of the CDR3 is 17 residues. The germline gives CDR1 SQVTM, CDR2 ANQGSEA. With 0 bases clipped from V and 0 bases from J, the junction kept 9 bases outside the gene matches. The CDR3 DNA is TGCAGCGTTGAAGATCGCGGACAGGGAAGGACTAACTATGGCTACACCTTC. It encodes CSVEDRGQGRTNYGYTF. The full variable domain, in which reference TRBV29-1 and TRBJ1-2 provide the parts outside the CDR3, is SAVISQKPSRDICQRGTSLTIQCQVDSQVTMMFWYRQQPGQSLTLIATANQGSEATYESGFVIDKFPISRPNLTFSTLTVSNMSPEDSSIYLCSVEDRGQGRTNYGYTFGSGTRLTVV.

The CDR3, as DNA: TGTGCCAGTAGTATGTACCAGGGGCGATCGTCCTCTGGAAACACCATATATTTT. As protein: CASSMYQGRSSSGNTIYF. This chain joins TRBV19 and TRBJ1-3; perhaps TRBD1 as D (6 bases). CDR3 size: 18 residues. Germline CDR1 LNHDA, CDR2 SQIVND (reference sequence). Trimming left V 3 bases short and J 0 bases short, with 18 bases between.

CDR3 protein: CATSPTRGLNTGELFF. CDR3 nucleotide sequence: TGTGCCACCAGCCCAACCCGGGGACTGAACACCGGGGAGCTGTTTTTT. The V gene is TRBV24-1, the J gene TRBJ2-2; maybe TRBD2 (6 bases). V lost 7 bases and J 1 base, leaving 15 bases between the germline ends. This CDR3 spans 16 amino acids. Germline V lookup: CDR1 KGHDR, CDR2 SFDVKD.

This sequence joins TRBV10-3 and TRBJ1-2; 8 bases match TRBD1. Germline values: CDR1 ENHRY, CDR2 SYGVKD. Trimming took 7 bases from V and 0 from J; bases not matched to a gene: 7. The CDR3 contains 15 residues. DNA of the CDR3: TGTGCCATCACTTCTCAGGACAGGGCTAACTATGGCTACACCTTC. This codes for CAITSQDRANYGYTF.

Here the CDR3 reads CAISGSTNEQFF. CDR3 nucleotide sequence: TGTGCCATCAGCGGGAGTACCAATGAGCAGTTCTTC. V usage is TRBV10-3 and J usage is TRBJ2-1; tentative D call: TRBD2 (6 bases). The germline V gene has CDR1 ENHRY and CDR2 SYGVKD. Trimming shortened V by 6 bases and J by 6 bases, and 9 bases separated the two germline ends. The CDR3 loop spans 12 amino acids.

The chain recombines TRBV6-5 with TRBJ1-5; no reliable D call. Looked up from germline, CDR1 is MNHEY and CDR2 is SVGAGI. Trimming took 8 bases from V and 0 from J, leaving 8 bases between them. This CDR3 is built from 13 residues. The CDR3 region is CASCTDSNQPQHF. As DNA, the CDR3 is TGTGCCAGCTGCACGGATAGCAATCAGCCCCAGCATTTT.

The gene calls are TRBV7-2 and TRBJ1-2, with TRBD1 matching over 8 bases. The trim removed 1 base at V and 5 bases at J, leaving 15 bases unmatched. CDR3 length: 18 amino acids. Germline V gives CDR1 SGHTA, CDR2 FQGNSA. The CDR3 DNA sequence: TGTGCCAGCAGCTTAGAGGGGCAGGGGGCTTGGCTATGGTATGGCTACACCTTC. Protein product: CASSLEGQGAWLWYGYTF.

The chain links TRBV7-7 to TRBJ1-1, with 12 nucleotides matching TRBD1. Germline CDR1 SSHAT, CDR2 FNYEAQ (reference sequence). V dropped 5 bases and J dropped 7; count of bases not matched to a gene: 14. The length of the CDR3 is 17 residues. CDR3 sequence (DNA): TGTGCCAGCAGCCCACTTAGTGGGGGACAGGGGGCTAATGAAGCTTTCTTT. It codes for CASSPLSGGQGANEAFF.

V and J are TRBV18 and TRBJ2-2; 7 positions match TRBD1. Germline-derived CDR1 and CDR2 are KGHSH and LQKENI. This CDR3 contains 16 residues. J lost 4 bases, V lost 2 bases, and 7 bases had no gene match. The CDR3 protein is CASSPTTGTVTGELFF. The DNA for the CDR3 is TGTGCCAGCTCACCAACAACCGGGACAGTCACCGGGGAGCTGTTTTTT.

The chain recombines TRBV4-2 with TRBJ2-5, with TRBD2 identical over 7 bases. CDR1 is LGHNA, CDR2 YNFKEQ, per germline. The CDR3 totals 15 residues. The J segment lost 5 bases and the V segment lost 4 bases, leaving 10 bases of the junction unmatched. The CDR3 sequence: CASSLLGGSGETQYF. The CDR3 DNA sequence: TGTGCCAGCAGCCTCCTCGGGGGGTCAGGGGAGACCCAGTACTTC.

The CDR3: CASKGTGQSSPLHF. The CDR3 region has the DNA TGTGCCAGCAAGGGGACAGGGCAAAGTTCACCCCTCCACTTT. This sequence joins TRBV2 and TRBJ1-6, with 9 bases that match TRBD1. CDR1 and CDR2 from the germline V gene are SNHLY and FYNNEI. CDR3 length: 14 amino acids. J lost 9 bases, V lost 7 bases, and 7 bases had no gene match.

The chain joins TRBV29-1 to TRBJ2-1; the D gene is possibly TRBD1 (6 bases). The CDR3 extends over 17 amino acids. V gave up 2 bases and J gave up 6 bases, with 23 bases separating them. Germline-derived CDR1 and CDR2 are SQVTM and ANQGSEA. CDR3 bases: TGCAGCGTTGAAAGATCCCTGACAGGTAGAGTCGGCAATGAGCAGTTCTTC. It specifies CSVERSLTGRVGNEQFF.

The V call is TRBV7-2, the J call TRBJ2-3, with D possibly being TRBD1 or TRBD2 (5 bases each). Per germline, CDR1 SGHTA and CDR2 FQGNSA. The CDR3 is 13 amino acids. The ends were cut back, 7 bases at V and 3 bases at J, with 11 bases in the middle. The CDR3 loop reads CASTSGPTDTQYF. For the CDR3, the DNA is TGTGCCAGCACCTCGGGACCGACAGATACGCAGTATTTT.

The chain is built from TRBV6-5 and TRBJ2-3, with 7 nucleotides matching TRBD1. The junction had 3 bases not matched to a gene; V was cut back by 0 bases and J by 3 bases. This CDR3 spans 15 amino acids. The germline V gene encodes CDR1 MNHEY and CDR2 SVGAGI. In DNA, the CDR3 is TGTGCCAGCAGTTACTCCCCGGACAGGACAGATACGCAGTATTTT. Its translation is CASSYSPDRTDTQYF.

The V and J genes are TRBV13 and TRBJ1-3; D may be TRBD1 (5 bases). Germline V gene sequence: CDR1 PRHDT, CDR2 FYEKMQ (reference sequence). The CDR3 sequence is 17 residues long. The ends were cut back, 0 bases at V and 2 bases at J, with 14 bases in the middle. The CDR3: CASSLGLGAQPGNTIYF. For the CDR3, the DNA is TGTGCCAGCAGCTTAGGCCTCGGGGCTCAGCCTGGAAACACCATATATTTT.